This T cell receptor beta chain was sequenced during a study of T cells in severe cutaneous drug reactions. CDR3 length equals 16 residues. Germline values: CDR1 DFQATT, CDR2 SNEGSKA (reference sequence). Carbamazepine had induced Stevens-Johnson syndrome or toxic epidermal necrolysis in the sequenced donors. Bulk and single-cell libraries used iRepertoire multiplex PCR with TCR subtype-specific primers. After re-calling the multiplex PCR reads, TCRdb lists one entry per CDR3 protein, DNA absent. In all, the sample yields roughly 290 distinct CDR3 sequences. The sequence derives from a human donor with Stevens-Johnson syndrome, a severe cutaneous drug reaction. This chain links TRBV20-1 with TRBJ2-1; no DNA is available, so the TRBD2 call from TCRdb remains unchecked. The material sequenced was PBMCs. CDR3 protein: CSASDAGGPAGNEQFF.